The rows below give T cell receptor beta chains drawn from one sample of a study of blood T cells in healthy people across ages. TCRdb passed the 5' RACE reads through MiXCR, listing each CDR3 protein once. The table records approximately 1.5 million distinct CDR3 sequences, less than 45% of them present only once. Sequencing used blood. Source of these receptors: a woman under 30 in good health. Both conserved end residues are part of each CDR3. Fields, in order: J gene, clone size, D gene, V gene, CDR3 DNA, CDR3 protein. D genes are given only for firm matches. Expanded clones get a size class; other rows say once, few or many, or leave the size out.

J gene: TRBJ2-1
clone size: few
D gene: TRBD2
V gene: TRBV4-3
CDR3 DNA: TGCGCCAGCAGTCCAAGATCCCTAGCGGGAGGCCACAATGAGCAGTTCTTC
CDR3 protein: CASSPRSLAGGHNEQFF

J gene: TRBJ2-1
clone size: NA
D gene: NA
V gene: TRBV30
CDR3 DNA: TGTGCCTGGAGTAGTACAGGGTCCAATGAGCAGTTCTTC
CDR3 protein: CAWSSTGSNEQFF

J gene: TRBJ2-7
clone size: NA
D gene: TRBD1
V gene: TRBV12-3/TRBV12-4
CDR3 DNA: TGTGCCAGCAGTTGGACAGGCTTGGGCGAGCAGTACTTC
CDR3 protein: CASSWTGLGEQYF

J gene: TRBJ2-3
clone size: few
D gene: TRBD2
V gene: TRBV6-5
CDR3 DNA: TGTGCCAGCAGTTACTCGGCCTTAGCGGGAGACACTAGCACAGATACGCAGTATTTT
CDR3 protein: CASSYSALAGDTSTDTQYF

J gene: TRBJ1-6
clone size: NA
D gene: NA
V gene: TRBV20-1
CDR3 DNA: TGCAGTGCTAGAGATAGATCAGGGTCTTATTCACCCCTCCACTTT
CDR3 protein: CSARDRSGSYSPLHF

J gene: TRBJ2-3
clone size: NA
D gene: NA
V gene: TRBV11-2
CDR3 DNA: TGTGCCAGCAGCGCCACAGGGTCAGGGGATACGCAGTATTTT
CDR3 protein: CASSATGSGDTQYF

J gene: TRBJ2-1
clone size: few
D gene: TRBD2
V gene: TRBV6-5
CDR3 DNA: TGTGCCAGCAGTTACGCTGGACTAGCGGAACTGTTCTTC
CDR3 protein: CASSYAGLAELFF

J gene: TRBJ2-5
clone size: NA
D gene: TRBD2
V gene: TRBV7-2
CDR3 DNA: TGTGCCAGCAGCTTAGCGCGCGGGGGGGGAGGGACCCAGTACTTC
CDR3 protein: CASSLARGGGGTQYF

J gene: TRBJ2-7
clone size: NA
D gene: NA
V gene: TRBV5-1
CDR3 DNA: TGCGCCAGCAGCTTTACTTTCCAGGGGTACGAGCAGTACTTC
CDR3 protein: CASSFTFQGYEQYF

J gene: TRBJ2-3
clone size: few
D gene: NA
V gene: TRBV27
CDR3 DNA: TGTGCCAGCAGTTTTCGCCGCGCAGATACGCAGTATTTT
CDR3 protein: CASSFRRADTQYF

J gene: TRBJ1-2
clone size: NA
D gene: NA
V gene: TRBV4-3
CDR3 DNA: TGCGCCAGCAGCCATCATGGGGGGAACTATGGCTACACCTTC
CDR3 protein: CASSHHGGNYGYTF

J gene: TRBJ1-1
clone size: NA
D gene: TRBD1
V gene: TRBV6-6
CDR3 DNA: TGTGCCAGCAGTCTAACAAGTACAGGGGCGAACACTGAAGCTTTCTTT
CDR3 protein: CASSLTSTGANTEAFF

J gene: TRBJ2-7
clone size: NA
D gene: NA
V gene: TRBV20-1
CDR3 DNA: TGCAGTGCTCCCGGGACTCCCTCCTACGAGCAGTACTTC
CDR3 protein: CSAPGTPSYEQYF

J gene: TRBJ1-6
clone size: NA
D gene: NA
V gene: TRBV4-3
CDR3 DNA: TGCGCCAGCAGCCAAGAGAAGAGCTCCTATAATTCACCCCTCCACTTT
CDR3 protein: CASSQEKSSYNSPLHF

J gene: TRBJ1-6
clone size: NA
D gene: NA
V gene: TRBV6-2/TRBV6-3
CDR3 DNA: TGTGCCAGCAGAAAGGATGCGGGGTTGAATTCACCCCTCCACTTT
CDR3 protein: CASRKDAGLNSPLHF

J gene: TRBJ2-4
clone size: NA
D gene: NA
V gene: TRBV5-1
CDR3 DNA: TGCGCCAGCAGCTTGGATAATCGGGTAGCCAAAAACATTCAGTACTTC
CDR3 protein: CASSLDNRVAKNIQYF

J gene: TRBJ2-1
clone size: NA
D gene: NA
V gene: TRBV27
CDR3 DNA: TGTGCCAGCAGTTCCTTGACAGGTGCCTACGAGCAGTTCTTC
CDR3 protein: CASSSLTGAYEQFF

J gene: TRBJ2-1
clone size: NA
D gene: NA
V gene: TRBV5-1
CDR3 DNA: TGCGCCAGCAGCTTGATGCCCCCCTCCTACAATGAGCAGTTCTTC
CDR3 protein: CASSLMPPSYNEQFF

J gene: TRBJ2-3
clone size: NA
D gene: TRBD2
V gene: TRBV6-5
CDR3 DNA: TGTGCCAGCAGGACACGGGGAGGGTTTGCAGATACGCAGTATTTT
CDR3 protein: CASRTRGGFADTQYF

J gene: TRBJ2-1
clone size: NA
D gene: TRBD2
V gene: TRBV20-1
CDR3 DNA: TGCAGTGCTAGTAGGGCGGGAGGTAACAATGAGCAGTTCTTC
CDR3 protein: CSASRAGGNNEQFF

J gene: TRBJ1-2
clone size: few
D gene: NA
V gene: TRBV29-1
CDR3 DNA: TGCAGCGTTGTCGGATTGTGGGGCTACACCTTC
CDR3 protein: CSVVGLWGYTF

J gene: TRBJ2-7
clone size: NA
D gene: NA
V gene: TRBV7-3
CDR3 DNA: TGTGCCAGCAGCCAAAAACTAACTAGTCACAATGAGCAGTACTTC
CDR3 protein: CASSQKLTSHNEQYF

J gene: TRBJ2-7
clone size: few
D gene: NA
V gene: TRBV20-1
CDR3 DNA: TGCAGTGCTCCCCCTGGCAGGGCGAATTCCTACGAGCAGTACTTC
CDR3 protein: CSAPPGRANSYEQYF

J gene: TRBJ2-1
clone size: NA
D gene: NA
V gene: TRBV9
CDR3 DNA: TGTGCCAGCAGCGTAGCCGGCAGTGAGCAGTTCTTC
CDR3 protein: CASSVAGSEQFF

J gene: TRBJ1-1
clone size: NA
D gene: TRBD1
V gene: TRBV2
CDR3 DNA: TGTGCCAGGCCTAGGAGGGACAGGGGGAACACTGAAGCTTTCTTT
CDR3 protein: CARPRRDRGNTEAFF

J gene: TRBJ2-7
clone size: NA
D gene: TRBD1
V gene: TRBV4-1
CDR3 DNA: TGCGCCAGCAGCCTCCCCGGACAGGGCCGCGAGCAGTACTTC
CDR3 protein: CASSLPGQGREQYF

J gene: TRBJ1-2
clone size: once
D gene: TRBD1
V gene: TRBV20-1
CDR3 DNA: TGCAGTGCAAAGGACAGGCCGCTTGATGGCTACATCTTC
CDR3 protein: CSAKDRPLDGYIF

J gene: TRBJ2-3
clone size: NA
D gene: TRBD2
V gene: TRBV30
CDR3 DNA: TGTGCCTGGCGGGACCCGGGGACTAAAGATACGCAGTATTTT
CDR3 protein: CAWRDPGTKDTQYF

J gene: TRBJ2-7
clone size: NA
D gene: NA
V gene: TRBV28
CDR3 DNA: TGTGCCAGCAGCAGGTTCGGGGGTCCCTACGAGCAGTACTTC
CDR3 protein: CASSRFGGPYEQYF

J gene: TRBJ1-2
clone size: few
D gene: NA
V gene: TRBV28
CDR3 DNA: TGTGCCAGCAGCCCTCTCGGGGACTGGTATGGCTACACCTTC
CDR3 protein: CASSPLGDWYGYTF

J gene: TRBJ2-7
clone size: few
D gene: NA
V gene: TRBV27
CDR3 DNA: TGTGCCAGCAGGCCTGGACGGTCAAGCTACGAGCAGTACTTC
CDR3 protein: CASRPGRSSYEQYF

J gene: TRBJ2-1
clone size: NA
D gene: NA
V gene: TRBV4-3
CDR3 DNA: TGCGCCAGCAGCCAAGCCGGGTCGGGCTCCTACAATGAGCAGTTCTTC
CDR3 protein: CASSQAGSGSYNEQFF

J gene: TRBJ2-7
clone size: NA
D gene: TRBD2
V gene: TRBV5-1
CDR3 DNA: TGCGCCAGCAGCCGCTTCTCCGGGGGAGCGGGGGGCCCAGGATCCTACAATGAGCAGTACTTC
CDR3 protein: CASSRFSGGAGGPGSYNEQYF

J gene: TRBJ2-3
clone size: NA
D gene: NA
V gene: TRBV12-3/TRBV12-4
CDR3 DNA: TGTGCCAGCAGTTTAGAAGGGCTAGCGGGGACAGGTATGCAGTATTTT
CDR3 protein: CASSLEGLAGTGMQYF

J gene: TRBJ1-2
clone size: NA
D gene: TRBD1
V gene: TRBV27
CDR3 DNA: TGTGCCAGCAGCCTCGTACAGGGGGCGCTAGGTGGCTACACCTTC
CDR3 protein: CASSLVQGALGGYTF

J gene: TRBJ2-1
clone size: few
D gene: NA
V gene: TRBV6-4
CDR3 DNA: TGTGCCAGCAGTGGGTCGCAGGGCGCCTACAATGAGCAGTTCTTC
CDR3 protein: CASSGSQGAYNEQFF

J gene: TRBJ1-4
clone size: NA
D gene: NA
V gene: TRBV20-1
CDR3 DNA: TGCAGTGCTAGAGATCCGGCAGCGAGTCCTGAAAAACTGTTTTTT
CDR3 protein: CSARDPAASPEKLFF

J gene: TRBJ1-2
clone size: few
D gene: TRBD1
V gene: TRBV7-9
CDR3 DNA: TGTGCCAGCAGCCCCCGGACAGGGGGCGCTTTCTATGGCTACACCTTC
CDR3 protein: CASSPRTGGAFYGYTF

J gene: TRBJ1-2
clone size: NA
D gene: NA
V gene: TRBV6-5
CDR3 DNA: TGTGCCACCCGAGGGTGGCAGCTTAACTATGGCTACACCTTC
CDR3 protein: CATRGWQLNYGYTF

J gene: TRBJ2-5
clone size: NA
D gene: TRBD1
V gene: TRBV7-9
CDR3 DNA: TGTGCCAGCAGCTTTTTCCAGGGGGCGTCCTACAATGAGCAGTACTTC
CDR3 protein: CASSFFQGASYNEQYF

J gene: TRBJ2-5
clone size: NA
D gene: TRBD2
V gene: TRBV7-2
CDR3 DNA: TGTGCCAGCAGCGCGGGACTAGGCCAAGAGACCCAGTACTTC
CDR3 protein: CASSAGLGQETQYF

J gene: TRBJ2-7
clone size: few
D gene: TRBD1
V gene: TRBV4-3
CDR3 DNA: TGCGCCAGCAGCCAAGATGAGGGGGCAGGATACGAGCAGTACTTC
CDR3 protein: CASSQDEGAGYEQYF

J gene: TRBJ2-7
clone size: few
D gene: NA
V gene: TRBV3-1
CDR3 DNA: TGTGCCAGCAGCCACATGAGGGGTTGTAGTTACGAGCAGTACTTC
CDR3 protein: CASSHMRGCSYEQYF

J gene: TRBJ2-7
clone size: few
D gene: TRBD2
V gene: TRBV29-1
CDR3 DNA: TGCAGCGTTGAAAGGGACTACAGCTCCTACAATGAGCAGTACTTC
CDR3 protein: CSVERDYSSYNEQYF

J gene: TRBJ2-2
clone size: NA
D gene: NA
V gene: TRBV4-2
CDR3 DNA: TGTGCCAGCAGCCAAGGGGAGATCACCGGGGAGCTGTTTTTT
CDR3 protein: CASSQGEITGELFF

J gene: TRBJ2-5
clone size: few
D gene: NA
V gene: TRBV9
CDR3 DNA: TGTGCCAGCAGCGTGGGGCGACGAGAGACCCAGTACTTC
CDR3 protein: CASSVGRRETQYF

J gene: TRBJ1-1
clone size: NA
D gene: NA
V gene: TRBV7-8
CDR3 DNA: TGTGCCAGCAGCCCCGGACGGGCGGTTGGGAACACTGAAGCTTTCTTT
CDR3 protein: CASSPGRAVGNTEAFF

J gene: TRBJ2-1
clone size: NA
D gene: NA
V gene: TRBV12-3/TRBV12-4
CDR3 DNA: TGTGCCAGCAGTTTACTAGCTTATCGGTATTCCTACAATGAGCAGTTCTTC
CDR3 protein: CASSLLAYRYSYNEQFF

J gene: TRBJ1-6
clone size: NA
D gene: TRBD1
V gene: TRBV5-5
CDR3 DNA: TGTGCCAGCAGCACCTACCCGGGACAGGCGACTTCACCCCTCCACTTT
CDR3 protein: CASSTYPGQATSPLHF

J gene: TRBJ2-3
clone size: once
D gene: TRBD2
V gene: TRBV7-4
CDR3 DNA: TGTGCCAGCAGCTTAGCTGGCGGGAGGTGGACAGATACGCAGTATTTT
CDR3 protein: CASSLAGGRWTDTQYF

J gene: TRBJ2-7
clone size: NA
D gene: TRBD1
V gene: TRBV10-3
CDR3 DNA: TGTGCCGTCGGGGGGACAGGGACCTACGAGCAGTACTTC
CDR3 protein: CAVGGTGTYEQYF

J gene: TRBJ2-4
clone size: few
D gene: NA
V gene: TRBV6-1
CDR3 DNA: TGTGCCAGCAGATTAGGGGCGGCCAAAAACATTCAGTACTTC
CDR3 protein: CASRLGAAKNIQYF

J gene: TRBJ2-3
clone size: few
D gene: NA
V gene: TRBV7-8
CDR3 DNA: TGTGCCAGCAGCTTAGTGACAGCTACCGCCACAGATACGCAGTATTTT
CDR3 protein: CASSLVTATATDTQYF

J gene: TRBJ1-1
clone size: NA
D gene: NA
V gene: TRBV28
CDR3 DNA: TGTGCCGGCAGTTCCCCTGGCAGGGTGGGAACTGAAGCTTTCTTT
CDR3 protein: CAGSSPGRVGTEAFF

J gene: TRBJ2-3
clone size: few
D gene: TRBD1
V gene: TRBV10-1
CDR3 DNA: TGCGCCAGCAGTGAGTACAGGGGGAGAGATACGCAGTATTTT
CDR3 protein: CASSEYRGRDTQYF

J gene: TRBJ1-1
clone size: once
D gene: NA
V gene: TRBV4-1
CDR3 DNA: TGCGCCAGCAGACTCAACGAGGGCTCGAACACTGAAGCTTTCTTT
CDR3 protein: CASRLNEGSNTEAFF

J gene: TRBJ2-1
clone size: few
D gene: TRBD2
V gene: TRBV19
CDR3 DNA: TGTGCCAGTAGTATAGAGGCGGGAGGCTCCTACAATGAGCAGTTCTTC
CDR3 protein: CASSIEAGGSYNEQFF